Included here is one T cell receptor (beta chain) sequence, with context. These data are taken from a study of blood T cell repertoires in COVID-19. Study at large: Sample material is recorded as cDNA or gDNA derived from T cells, B-cell-depleted T cells, or PBMCs.

Per the original data handling: Researchers report that nucleated cell counts were estimated from reference gene primer amplification. Libraries were prepared by immunoSEQ multiplex PCR; TCRdb keeps only in-frame clonotypes and omits some of them. For V, J and clone size, that table is used; D and trimming come from the DNA. The table lists about 270,000 clones, 85% to 90% of them singletons, with 2.4% in the top ten. The germline gives CDR1 LGHNA, CDR2 YNFKEQ. Trimming took 0 bases from V and 7 from J; bases not matched to a gene: 13. This CDR3 has 18 residues. The study drew participants aged about 18 to 89 years from fewer than 30 US areas. Cohort assignment relied on participant-reported clinical history.

This TCR was recovered from a woman younger than 35 who had recovered from COVID-19. The gene calls are TRBV4-2 and TRBJ1-5; 9 bases are a match to TRBD1. Specimen: PBMCs or T cells enriched from blood (not recorded which). The CDR3 is CASSQEGGPGTGTQPQHF. DNA of the CDR3: TGTGCCAGCAGCCAAGAGGGAGGACCCGGGACAGGGACGCAGCCCCAGCATTTT.